The clone carrying this T cell receptor beta chain has ten or more counts. The antigen remains unidentified. It was with unique molecular identifiers that the TCRbeta library was prepared. MiXCR was run by TCRdb on the PCR reads, yielding one entry per CDR3 protein. The data contain over 150,000 distinct CDR3 sequences, roughly 10% of them singletons. This record belongs to a study of T-cell reconstitution after alpha-beta-depleted transplantation in children. Overall study results and limits: Several hundred rapidly expanded clones from non-depleted graft cells reportedly supplied alpha-beta T cells about two months post-transplant. After one year, T-cell counts and TCRbeta diversity mostly came from new T cells.

The sequence came from a boy between 2 and 10 years old with acute myeloid leukemia, due to receive a stem cell transplant. The sample in question was PBMCs, obtained before TCRalphabeta/CD19-depleted stem cell transplant.

CDR3 DNA sequence: TGTGCCAGCAGTCAACAGCTCAATCAGCCCCAGCATTTT. As protein: CASSQQLNQPQHF. The J gene is TRBJ1-5, the V gene TRBV3-1, with D unclear. Germline-derived CDR1 and CDR2 are LGHDT and YNNKEL (reference sequence). V lost 6 bases, J lost 3 bases, and 9 bases lay in between. This CDR3 contains 13 residues.